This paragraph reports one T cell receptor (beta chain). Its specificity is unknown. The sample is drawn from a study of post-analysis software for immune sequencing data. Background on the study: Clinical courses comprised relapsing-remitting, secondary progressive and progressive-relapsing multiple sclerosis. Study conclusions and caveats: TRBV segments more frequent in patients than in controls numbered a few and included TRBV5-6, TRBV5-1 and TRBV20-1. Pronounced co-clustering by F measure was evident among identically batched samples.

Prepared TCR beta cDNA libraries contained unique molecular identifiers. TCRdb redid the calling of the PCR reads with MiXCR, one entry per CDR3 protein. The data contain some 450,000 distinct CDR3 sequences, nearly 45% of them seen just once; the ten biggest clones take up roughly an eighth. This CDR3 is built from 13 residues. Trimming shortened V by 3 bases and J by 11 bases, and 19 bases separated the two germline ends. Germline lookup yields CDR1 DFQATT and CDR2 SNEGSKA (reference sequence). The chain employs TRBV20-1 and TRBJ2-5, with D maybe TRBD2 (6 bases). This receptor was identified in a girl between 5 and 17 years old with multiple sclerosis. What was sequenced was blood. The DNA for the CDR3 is TGCAGTGCTAGCGGGAGTCCCTGCAATGAGCAGTACTTC. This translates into CSASGSPCNEQYF.